One T cell receptor beta chain is described in this entry. What it binds is unknown. The sample is drawn from a study of T cell responses to AZD1222 COVID-19 vaccine. General study findings and limits: Donor demographics were predominantly white British with a female majority; clonal diversity may be underestimated. Vaccine-related CD4 TCRs covered spike, predominating at 160-218 and 743-854.

The germline CDR1 and CDR2 sequences are SGHTA and FQGTGA. The V end lost 2 bases, the J end lost 7 bases, and 6 bases lay between the germline ends. The CDR3 is 13 residues long. Measured with immunoSEQ multiplex PCR; TCRdb has only the in-frame clones, and not every one. Among around 70,000 clones listed, around 90% were seen once. The TCR sequence derives from an adult who received the AZD1222 COVID-19 vaccine. The input for sequencing was peripheral blood, taken 28 days after the second AZD1222 dose. This chain joins TRBV7-3 and TRBJ1-6, with D perhaps matching TRBD1 (6 bases). CDR3 sequence: CASSLQGNSPLHF. The CDR3, as DNA: TGTGCCAGCAGCTTACAGGGGAATTCACCCCTCCACTTT. Variable domain in full (rest from reference TRBV7-3 and TRBJ1-6): GAGVSQTPSNKVTEKGKYVELRCDPISGHTALYWYRQSLGQGPEFLIYFQGTGAADDSGLPNDRFFAVRPEGSVSTLKIQRTERGDSAVYLCASSLQGNSPLHFGNGTRLTVT.